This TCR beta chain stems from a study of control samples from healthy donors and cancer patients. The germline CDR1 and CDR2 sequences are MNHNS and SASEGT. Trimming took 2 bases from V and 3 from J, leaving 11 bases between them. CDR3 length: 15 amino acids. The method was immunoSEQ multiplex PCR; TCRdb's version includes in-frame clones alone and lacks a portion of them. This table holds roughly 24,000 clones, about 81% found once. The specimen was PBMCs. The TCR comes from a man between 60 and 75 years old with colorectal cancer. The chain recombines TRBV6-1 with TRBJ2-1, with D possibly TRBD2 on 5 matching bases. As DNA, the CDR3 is TGTGCCAGCAGTGAATGGGAGACCAGCTACAATGAGCAGTTCTTC. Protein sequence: CASSEWETSYNEQFF.